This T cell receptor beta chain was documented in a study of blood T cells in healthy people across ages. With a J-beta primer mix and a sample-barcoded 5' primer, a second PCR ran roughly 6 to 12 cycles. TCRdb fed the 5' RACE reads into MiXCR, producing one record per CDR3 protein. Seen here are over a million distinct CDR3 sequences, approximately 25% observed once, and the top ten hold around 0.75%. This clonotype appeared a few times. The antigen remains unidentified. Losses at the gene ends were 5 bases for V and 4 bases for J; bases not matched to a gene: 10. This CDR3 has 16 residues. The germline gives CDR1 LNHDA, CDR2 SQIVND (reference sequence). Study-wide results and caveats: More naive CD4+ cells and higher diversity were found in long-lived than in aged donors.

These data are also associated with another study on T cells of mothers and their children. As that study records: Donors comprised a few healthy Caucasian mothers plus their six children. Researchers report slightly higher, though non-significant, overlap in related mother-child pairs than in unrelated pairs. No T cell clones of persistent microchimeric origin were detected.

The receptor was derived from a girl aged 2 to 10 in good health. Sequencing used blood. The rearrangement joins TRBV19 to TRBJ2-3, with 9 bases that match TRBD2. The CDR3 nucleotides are TGTGCCAGTAGTCCCCTCGGCGGGAGGGAGGCAGATACGCAGTATTTT. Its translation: CASSPLGGREADTQYF. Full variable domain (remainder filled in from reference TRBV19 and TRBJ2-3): DGGITQSPKYLFRKEGQNVTLSCEQNLNHDAMYWYRQDPGQGLRLIYYSQIVNDFQKGDIAEGYSVSREKKESFPLTVTSAQKNPTAFYLCASSPLGGREADTQYFGPGTRLTVL.